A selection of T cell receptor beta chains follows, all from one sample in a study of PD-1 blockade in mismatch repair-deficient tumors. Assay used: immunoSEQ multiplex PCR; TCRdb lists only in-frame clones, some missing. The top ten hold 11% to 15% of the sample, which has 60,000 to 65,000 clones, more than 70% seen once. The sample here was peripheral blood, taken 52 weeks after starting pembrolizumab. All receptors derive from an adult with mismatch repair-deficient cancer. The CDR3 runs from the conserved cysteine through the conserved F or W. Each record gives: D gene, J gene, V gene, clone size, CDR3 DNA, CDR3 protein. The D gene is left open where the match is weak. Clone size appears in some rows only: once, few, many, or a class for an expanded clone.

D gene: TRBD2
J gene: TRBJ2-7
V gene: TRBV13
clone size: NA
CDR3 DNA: TGTGCCAGCAGCAACGGGAGGGATTACGAGCAGTACTTC
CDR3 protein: CASSNGRDYEQYF

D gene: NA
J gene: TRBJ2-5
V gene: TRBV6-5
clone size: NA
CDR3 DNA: TGTGCCAGCAGTTTTGGAGAGACCCAGTACTTC
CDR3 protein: CASSFGETQYF

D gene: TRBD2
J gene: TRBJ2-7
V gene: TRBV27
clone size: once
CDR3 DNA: TGTGCCAGCAGTTTACTAGCGGAAGCACGCGAGCAGTACTTC
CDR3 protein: CASSLLAEAREQYF

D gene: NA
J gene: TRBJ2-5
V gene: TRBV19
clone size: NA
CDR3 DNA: TGTGCCAGTAGTAAGTCCATCCTGATCGAAGAGACCCAGTACTTC
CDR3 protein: CASSKSILIEETQYF

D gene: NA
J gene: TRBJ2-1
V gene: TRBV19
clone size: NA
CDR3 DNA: TGTGCCAGTAGTATCAGGAGGGAACGGTACAATGAGCAGTTCTTC
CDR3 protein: CASSIRRERYNEQFF

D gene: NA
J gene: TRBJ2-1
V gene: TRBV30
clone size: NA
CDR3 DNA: TGTGCCTGGAGGAGGGGGCCTGGACTAGCTGATGAGCAGTTCTTC
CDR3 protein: CAWRRGPGLADEQFF

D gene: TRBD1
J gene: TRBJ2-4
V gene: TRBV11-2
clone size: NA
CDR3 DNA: TGTGCCAGCAGCCCCAAAAACAGGGGAAACATTCAGTACTTC
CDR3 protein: CASSPKNRGNIQYF

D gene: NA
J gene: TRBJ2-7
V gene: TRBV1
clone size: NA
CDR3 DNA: TGCAGCGTTGGGGTACTAGCGGCGACCTACGAGCAGTACTTC
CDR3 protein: CSVGVLAATYEQYF

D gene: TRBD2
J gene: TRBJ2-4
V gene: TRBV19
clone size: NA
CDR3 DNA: TGTGCCAGTAGTATAAGTCTGGCGGGAGAGGGTGTAAACATTCAGTACTTC
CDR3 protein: CASSISLAGEGVNIQYF

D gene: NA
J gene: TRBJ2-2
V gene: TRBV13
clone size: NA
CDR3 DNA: TGTGCCAGCAGCTTATTCCAGGGGAACACCGGGGAGCTGTTTTTT
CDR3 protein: CASSLFQGNTGELFF

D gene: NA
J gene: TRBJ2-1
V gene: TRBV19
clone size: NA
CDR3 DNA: TGTGCCAGTAGGGAGGGGAGTCCCTACAATGAGCAGTTCTTC
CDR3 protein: CASREGSPYNEQFF

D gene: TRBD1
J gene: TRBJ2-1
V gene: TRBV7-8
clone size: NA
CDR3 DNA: TGTGCCAGCAGCTTAGGGGACAGGGTAGCGTACAATGAGCAGTTCTTC
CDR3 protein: CASSLGDRVAYNEQFF

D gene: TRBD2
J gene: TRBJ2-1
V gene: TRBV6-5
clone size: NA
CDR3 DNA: TGTGCCAGCAGTTACTCGTCTTCCGGGAGGGTTAATGAGCAGTTCTTC
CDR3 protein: CASSYSSSGRVNEQFF

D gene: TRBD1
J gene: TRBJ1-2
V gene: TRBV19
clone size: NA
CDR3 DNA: TGTGCCAGTACGGACAGGGGGCTTAACTATGGCTACACCTTC
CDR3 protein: CASTDRGLNYGYTF

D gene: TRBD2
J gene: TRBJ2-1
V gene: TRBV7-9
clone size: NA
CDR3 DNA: TGTGCCAGCACCTCGACGCACTCCACGACTAGCGGGCCGTTTGAGCAGTTCTTC
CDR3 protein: CASTSTHSTTSGPFEQFF

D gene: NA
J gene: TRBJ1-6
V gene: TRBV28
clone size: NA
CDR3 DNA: TGTGCCAGCAGTTTTGGCCGAGCTAGTAGTTCACCCCTCCACTTT
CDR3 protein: CASSFGRASSSPLHF

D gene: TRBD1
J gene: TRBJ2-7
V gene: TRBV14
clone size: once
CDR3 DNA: TGTGCCAGCAGCCAAGAAGGGACAGGGGTTACCCACGAGCAGTACTTC
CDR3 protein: CASSQEGTGVTHEQYF

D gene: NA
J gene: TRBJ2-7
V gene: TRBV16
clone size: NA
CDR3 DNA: TGTGCCAGCAGCCAATTCCCGGGGAGCTCCTACGAGCAGTACTTC
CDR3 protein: CASSQFPGSSYEQYF

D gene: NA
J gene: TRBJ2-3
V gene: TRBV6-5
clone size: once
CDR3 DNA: TGTGCCAGCACTTTCACAGATACGCAGTATTTT
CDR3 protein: CASTFTDTQYF

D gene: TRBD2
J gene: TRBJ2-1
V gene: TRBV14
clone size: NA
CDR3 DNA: TGTGCCAGCAGCCAAGATAGCGGGAGATCCTACAATGAGCAGTTCTTC
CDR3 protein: CASSQDSGRSYNEQFF

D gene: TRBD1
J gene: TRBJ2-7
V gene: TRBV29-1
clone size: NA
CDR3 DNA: TGCAGCGTTAGACAGGGGGCAACGAACGAGCAGTACTTC
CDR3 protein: CSVRQGATNEQYF

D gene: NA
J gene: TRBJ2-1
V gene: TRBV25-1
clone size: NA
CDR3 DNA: TGTGCCAGCAGTCCCAAACAACTATTAAATGAGCAGTTCTTC
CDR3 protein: CASSPKQLLNEQFF

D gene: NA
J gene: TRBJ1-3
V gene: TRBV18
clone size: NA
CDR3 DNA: TGTGCCAGCTCACTTTCTACAGGTGACACCATATATTTT
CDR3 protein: CASSLSTGDTIYF

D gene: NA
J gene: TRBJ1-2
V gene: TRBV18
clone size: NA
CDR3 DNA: TGTGCCAGCTCACCACCGGACAGATCTAACTATGGCTACACCTTC
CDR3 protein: CASSPPDRSNYGYTF

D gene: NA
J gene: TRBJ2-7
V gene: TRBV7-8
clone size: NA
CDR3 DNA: TGTGCCAGCAGCTTCAACTTATTCTACGAGCAGTACTTC
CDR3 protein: CASSFNLFYEQYF

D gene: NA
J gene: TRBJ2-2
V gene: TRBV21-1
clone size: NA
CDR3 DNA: TGTGCCAGCAGCAAGGTCGGGCTTACAAGGGGGACCGGGGAGCTGTTTTTT
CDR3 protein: CASSKVGLTRGTGELFF

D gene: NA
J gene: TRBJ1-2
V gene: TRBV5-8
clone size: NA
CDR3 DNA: TGTGCCAGCAGCTTACGGACAGCCCGTCTCTATGGCTACACCTTC
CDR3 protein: CASSLRTARLYGYTF

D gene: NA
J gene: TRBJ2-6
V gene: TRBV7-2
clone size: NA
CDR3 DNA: TGTGCCAGCAGCTGGGGGGCAGATCGCTCTGGGGCCAACGTCCTGACTTTC
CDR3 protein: CASSWGADRSGANVLTF

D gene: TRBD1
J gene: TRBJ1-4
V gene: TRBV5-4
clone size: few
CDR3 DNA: TGTGCCAGCAGCTCGGGACAGGGTTATGAAAAACTGTTTTTT
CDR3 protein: CASSSGQGYEKLFF

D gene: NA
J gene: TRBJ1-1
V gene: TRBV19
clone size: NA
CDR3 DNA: TGTGCCAGTAGTATCCTTCAGGGTGTGAACACTGAAGCTTTCTTT
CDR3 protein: CASSILQGVNTEAFF

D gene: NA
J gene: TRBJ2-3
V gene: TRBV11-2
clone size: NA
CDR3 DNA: TGTGCCAGCAGCACACAGGGATTGGATATCACAGATACGCAGTATTTT
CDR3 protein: CASSTQGLDITDTQYF

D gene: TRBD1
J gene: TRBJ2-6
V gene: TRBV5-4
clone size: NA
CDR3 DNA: TGTGCCAGCGGGGACAGGGTAATCCCTGGGGCCAACGTCCTGACTTTC
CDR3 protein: CASGDRVIPGANVLTF

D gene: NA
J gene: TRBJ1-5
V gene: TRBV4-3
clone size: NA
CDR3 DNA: TGCGCCAGCAGCCAAGCCGCCAATCAGCCCCAGCATTTT
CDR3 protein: CASSQAANQPQHF

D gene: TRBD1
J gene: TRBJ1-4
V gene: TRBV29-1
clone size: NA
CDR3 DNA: TGCAGCGTTGAGGACAGGGAGGCTGAAAAACTGTTTTTT
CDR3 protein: CSVEDREAEKLFF

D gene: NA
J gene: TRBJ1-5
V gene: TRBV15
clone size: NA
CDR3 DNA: TGTGCCACCAGCAGTTGGGAACGGCAGCCCCAGCATTTT
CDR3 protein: CATSSWERQPQHF

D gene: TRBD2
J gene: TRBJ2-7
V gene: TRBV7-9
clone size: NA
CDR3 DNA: TGTGCCAGCAGCCCGGGGGGGAGGGACGAGCAGTACTTC
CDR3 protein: CASSPGGRDEQYF

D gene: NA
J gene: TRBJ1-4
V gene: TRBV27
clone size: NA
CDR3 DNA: TGTGCCAGCAGTTCACGGGGGGGCAGGCTGTTTTTT
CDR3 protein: CASSSRGGRLFF

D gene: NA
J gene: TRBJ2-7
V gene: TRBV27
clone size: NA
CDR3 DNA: TGTGCCAGCAGTTTCCTAGATGGCGAGCAGTACTTC
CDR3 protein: CASSFLDGEQYF

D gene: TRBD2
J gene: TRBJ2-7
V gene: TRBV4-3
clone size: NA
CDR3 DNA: TGCGCCAGCAGCCAAGATCCTTCTAGCGGGAATCAGCAGTACTTC
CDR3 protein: CASSQDPSSGNQQYF

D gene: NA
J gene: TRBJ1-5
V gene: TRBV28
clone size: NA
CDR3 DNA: TGTGCCAGCAGTTTATACGGGGGAAGCGGCAATCAGCCCCAGCATTTT
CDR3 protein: CASSLYGGSGNQPQHF

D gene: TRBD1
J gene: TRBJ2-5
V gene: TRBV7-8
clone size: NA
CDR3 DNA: TGTGCCAGCAGCAACACGTTGGTAGGGACAGCGCAAGAGACCCAGTACTTC
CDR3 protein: CASSNTLVGTAQETQYF

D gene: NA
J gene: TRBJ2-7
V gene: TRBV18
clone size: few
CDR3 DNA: TGTGCCAGCTCTCCCATGGTAGGTTCCTCCTACGAGCAGTACTTC
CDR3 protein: CASSPMVGSSYEQYF

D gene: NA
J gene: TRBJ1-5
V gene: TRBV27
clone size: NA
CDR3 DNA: TGTGCCAGCAGTTTCAAGCGTGGTCAGCCCCAGCATTTT
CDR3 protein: CASSFKRGQPQHF

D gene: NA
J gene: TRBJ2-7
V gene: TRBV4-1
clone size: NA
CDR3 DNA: TGCGCCAGCAGCCAAGGTTCGAGCGGCACCTACGAGCAGTACTTC
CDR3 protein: CASSQGSSGTYEQYF

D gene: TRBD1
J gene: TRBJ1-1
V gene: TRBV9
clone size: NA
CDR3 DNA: TGTGCCAGCAGCGAGACAGGGCATAACACTGAAGCTTTCTTT
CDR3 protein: CASSETGHNTEAFF

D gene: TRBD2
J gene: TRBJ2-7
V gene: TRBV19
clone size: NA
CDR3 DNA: TGTGCCACCTCAAGACTAGCGGGTTTCTACGAGCAGTACTTC
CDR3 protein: CATSRLAGFYEQYF

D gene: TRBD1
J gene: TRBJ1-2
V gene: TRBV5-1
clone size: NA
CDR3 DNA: TGCGCCAGCAGCTTGACAGGGGGCAATAACTATGGCTACACCTTC
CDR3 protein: CASSLTGGNNYGYTF

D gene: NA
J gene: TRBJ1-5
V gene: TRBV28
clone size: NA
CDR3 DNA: TGTGCCAGCAGTTTAGAACAGAAACGGCCCAATCAGCCCCAGCATTTT
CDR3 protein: CASSLEQKRPNQPQHF

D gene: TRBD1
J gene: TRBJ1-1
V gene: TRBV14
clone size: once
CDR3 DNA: TGTGCCAGCAGCCCAGGGGGGGTGCGAGGCACTGAAGCTTTCTTT
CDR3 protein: CASSPGGVRGTEAFF

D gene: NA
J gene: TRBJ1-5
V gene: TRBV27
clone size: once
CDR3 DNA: TGTGCCAGCAGTTTGGGTCAGGGGATTCAGCCCCAGCATTTT
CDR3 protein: CASSLGQGIQPQHF

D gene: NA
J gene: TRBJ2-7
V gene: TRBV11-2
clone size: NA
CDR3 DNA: TGTGCCAGCGGAAGTGGCTACGAGCAGTACTTC
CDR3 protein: CASGSGYEQYF

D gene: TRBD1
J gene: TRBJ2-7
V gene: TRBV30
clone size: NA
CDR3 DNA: TGTGCCTGGAGTGACAGGGGCTACGAGCAGTACTTC
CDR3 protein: CAWSDRGYEQYF

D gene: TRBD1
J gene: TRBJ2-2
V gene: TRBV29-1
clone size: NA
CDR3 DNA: TGCAGCGTCGCCAGGGGGCTTACCGGGGAGCTGTTTTTT
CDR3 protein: CSVARGLTGELFF

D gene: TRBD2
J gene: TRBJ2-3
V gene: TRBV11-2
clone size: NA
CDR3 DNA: TGTGCCAGCAGCTTAGAGGGACTAGCGGGAGGGGCTACGCAGTATTTT
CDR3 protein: CASSLEGLAGGATQYF

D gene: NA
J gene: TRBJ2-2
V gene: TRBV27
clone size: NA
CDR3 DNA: TGTGCCAGCAGTTTACTCGGGAGCGGCACCGGGGAGCTGTTTTTT
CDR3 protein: CASSLLGSGTGELFF